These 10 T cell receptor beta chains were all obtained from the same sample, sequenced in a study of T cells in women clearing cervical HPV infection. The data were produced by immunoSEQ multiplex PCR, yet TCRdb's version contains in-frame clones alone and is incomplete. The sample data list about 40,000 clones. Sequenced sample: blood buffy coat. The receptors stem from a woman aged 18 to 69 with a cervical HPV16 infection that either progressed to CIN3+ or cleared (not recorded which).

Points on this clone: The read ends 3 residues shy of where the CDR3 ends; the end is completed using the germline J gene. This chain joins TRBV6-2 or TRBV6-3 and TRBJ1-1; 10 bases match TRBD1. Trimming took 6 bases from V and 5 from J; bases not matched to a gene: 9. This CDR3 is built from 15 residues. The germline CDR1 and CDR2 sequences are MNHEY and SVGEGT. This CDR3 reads CASRQSGTGETEAFF. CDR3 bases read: TGTGCCAGCAGACAATCCGGGACAGGGGAAACTGAA.

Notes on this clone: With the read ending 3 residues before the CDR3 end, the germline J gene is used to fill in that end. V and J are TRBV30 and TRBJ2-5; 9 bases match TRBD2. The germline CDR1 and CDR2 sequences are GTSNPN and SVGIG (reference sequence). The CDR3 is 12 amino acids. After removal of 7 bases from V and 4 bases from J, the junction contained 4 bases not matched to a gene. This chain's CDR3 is CASAGGRETQYF. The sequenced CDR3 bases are TGTGCCTCAGCGGGAGGACGAGAGACC.

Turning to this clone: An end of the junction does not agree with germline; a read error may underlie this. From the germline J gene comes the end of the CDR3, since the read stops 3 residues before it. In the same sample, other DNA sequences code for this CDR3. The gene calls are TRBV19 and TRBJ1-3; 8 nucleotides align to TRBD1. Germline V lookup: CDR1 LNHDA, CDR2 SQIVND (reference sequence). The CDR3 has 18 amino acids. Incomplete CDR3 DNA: TGTGCCAGTAGGCCACAAAAGGGTGGCAGGGGGCATGGAAACACG. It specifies CASRPQKGGRGHGNT. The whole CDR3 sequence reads CASRPQKGGRGHGNTIYF.

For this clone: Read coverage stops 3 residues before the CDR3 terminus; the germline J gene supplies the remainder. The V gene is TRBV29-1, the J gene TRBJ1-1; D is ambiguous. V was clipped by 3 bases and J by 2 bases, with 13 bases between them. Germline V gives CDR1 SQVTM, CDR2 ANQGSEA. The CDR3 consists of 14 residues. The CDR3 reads CSVDPGWRNTEAFF. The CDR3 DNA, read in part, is TGCAGCGTTGACCCGGGTTGGAGAAACACTGAA.

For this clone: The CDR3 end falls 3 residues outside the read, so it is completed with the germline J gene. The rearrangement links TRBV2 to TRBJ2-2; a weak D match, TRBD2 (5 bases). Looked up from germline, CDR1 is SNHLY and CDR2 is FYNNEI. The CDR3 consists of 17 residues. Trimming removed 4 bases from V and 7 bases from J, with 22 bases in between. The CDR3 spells CASSGNKPSLGHGELFF. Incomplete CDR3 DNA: TGTGCCAGCAGTGGAAATAAGCCTAGCTTAGGTCACGGGGAG.

CDR3 DNA (partial): TGTGCCAGCAGCCCGGGGACAGGGACCCACGAG. Encoded protein: CASSPGTGTHE. The whole CDR3 protein is CASSPGTGTHEQYF. V usage is TRBV7-7 and J usage is TRBJ2-7, with 9 bases aligning to TRBD1. The read falls 3 residues short of the CDR3 end, and the missing part is taken from the germline J gene. Germline CDR1 and CDR2: SSHAT and FNYEAQ (reference sequence). The CDR3 has 14 amino acids. The V gene end was trimmed by 5 bases and the J gene end by 5 bases; junction bases not matched to a gene: 7.

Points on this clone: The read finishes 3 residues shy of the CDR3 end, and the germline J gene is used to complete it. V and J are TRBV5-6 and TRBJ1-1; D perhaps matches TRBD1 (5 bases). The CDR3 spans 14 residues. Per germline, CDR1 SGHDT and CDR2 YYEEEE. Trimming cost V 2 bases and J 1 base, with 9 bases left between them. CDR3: CASSFGTGNTEAFF. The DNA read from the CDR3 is TGTGCCAGCAGCTTTGGCACAGGGAACACTGAA.

CDR3 residues: CASSIENRGHYEQYF. The covered CDR3 bases are TGTGCCAGTAGTATAGAGAACAGAGGTCATTACGAG. The genes are TRBV19 and TRBJ2-7; D uncertain. Coverage ceases 3 residues before the CDR3 finishes, and the germline J gene fills in the end. The V gene lost 0 bases and the J gene lost 4 bases, with 13 bases spanning the gap. The CDR3 covers 15 residues. The germline V gene encodes CDR1 LNHDA and CDR2 SQIVND (reference sequence).

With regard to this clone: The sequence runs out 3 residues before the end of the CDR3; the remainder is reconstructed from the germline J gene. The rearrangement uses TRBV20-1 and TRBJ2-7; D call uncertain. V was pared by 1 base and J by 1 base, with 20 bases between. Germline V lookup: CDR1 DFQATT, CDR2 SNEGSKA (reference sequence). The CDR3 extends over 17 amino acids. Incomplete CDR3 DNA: TGCAGTGCTAGAGTTCGAGGCTCAATCCCCTTATCCTACGAG. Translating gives CSARVRGSIPLSYE. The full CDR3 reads CSARVRGSIPLSYEQYF.

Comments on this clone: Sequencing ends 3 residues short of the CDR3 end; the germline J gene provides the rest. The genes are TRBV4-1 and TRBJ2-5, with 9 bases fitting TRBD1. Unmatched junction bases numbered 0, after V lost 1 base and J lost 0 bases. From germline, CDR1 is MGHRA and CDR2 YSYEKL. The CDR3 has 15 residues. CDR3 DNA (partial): TGCGCCAGCAGCCAAGGGACAGGGGACCAAGAGACC. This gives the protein CASSQGTGDQET. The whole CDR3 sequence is CASSQGTGDQETQYF.